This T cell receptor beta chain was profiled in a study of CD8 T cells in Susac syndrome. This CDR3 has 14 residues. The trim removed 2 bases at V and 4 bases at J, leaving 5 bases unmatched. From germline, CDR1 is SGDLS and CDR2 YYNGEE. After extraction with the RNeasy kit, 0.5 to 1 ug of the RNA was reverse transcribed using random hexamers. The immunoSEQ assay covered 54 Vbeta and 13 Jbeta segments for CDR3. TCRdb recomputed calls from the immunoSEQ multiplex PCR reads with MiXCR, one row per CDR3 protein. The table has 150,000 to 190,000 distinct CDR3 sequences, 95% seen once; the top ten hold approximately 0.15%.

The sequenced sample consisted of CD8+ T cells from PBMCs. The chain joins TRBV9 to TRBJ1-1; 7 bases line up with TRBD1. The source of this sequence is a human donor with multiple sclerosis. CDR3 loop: CASSVAGGSTEAFF. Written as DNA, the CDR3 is TGTGCCAGCAGCGTCGCAGGGGGAAGCACTGAAGCTTTCTTT.